The 5 T cell receptor beta chains below come from one sample, sequenced in a study of blood T cell repertoires in COVID-19. Profiled with immunoSEQ multiplex PCR; TCRdb holds only in-frame clones, not every one. This table has some 99,000 clones, 84% appearing once. Sequenced input: peripheral blood. Receptors were obtained from a woman between 45 and 65 years old with acute or convalescent COVID-19.

V usage is TRBV19 and J usage is TRBJ1-5, with 8 bases identical to TRBD1. In germline, CDR1 is LNHDA, CDR2 SQIVND (reference sequence). The CDR3 has 14 amino acids. The V gene end was trimmed by 8 bases and the J gene end by 3 bases; junction bases not matched to a gene: 6. CDR3 amino acids: CASWPGQANQPQHF. The CDR3 DNA follows: TGTGCCAGTTGGCCGGGACAGGCCAATCAGCCCCAGCATTTT.

This clone came up a few times. The V call is TRBV4-1, the J call TRBJ1-5; the match to TRBD1 covers 7 bases. Germline V lookup: CDR1 MGHRA, CDR2 YSYEKL. CDR3 length equals 16 residues. V shed 1 base, J shed 4 bases, and the junction held 7 bases outside the gene matches. The CDR3 here is CASSQALGTANQPQHF. As DNA, the CDR3 is TGCGCCAGCAGCCAAGCCCTTGGGACAGCTAATCAGCCCCAGCATTTT.

This clone turned up a few times. V gene TRBV5-1 combines with J gene TRBJ1-1; 11 bases map to TRBD1. After removal of 5 bases from V and 0 bases from J, the junction contained 6 bases not matched to a gene. The CDR3 is made up of 16 amino acids. The V gene's germline CDR1 is SGHRS and CDR2 YFSETQ. CDR3 bases: TGCGCCAGCAGTAAAGGACAGGGGGCCTTGAACACTGAAGCTTTCTTT. This gives the protein CASSKGQGALNTEAFF.

The genes are TRBV2 and TRBJ2-3; the match to TRBD1 covers 9 bases. The trim removed 8 bases at V and 0 bases at J, leaving 6 bases unmatched. The CDR3 is made up of 15 amino acids. Germline V gene lookup returns CDR1 SNHLY and CDR2 FYNNEI. The CDR3 coding sequence is TGTGCCAGCGGGACAGGGCGCACGAGCACAGATACGCAGTATTTT. This translates into CASGTGRTSTDTQYF.

The chain combines TRBV14 with TRBJ2-3; tentative D call: TRBD1 (6 bases). V dropped 4 bases and J dropped 1 base, with 15 bases sitting between them. CDR1 is SGHDN and CDR2 is FVKESK in the germline V gene. CDR3 length equals 16 residues. In DNA form, the CDR3 reads TGTGCCAGCAGCCGGTCTCCGGGACACCGCACAGATACGCAGTATTTT. Its protein is CASSRSPGHRTDTQYF.